This T cell receptor beta chain was documented in a study of blood T cell repertoires in COVID-19. The wider study: Acute and convalescent COVID-19 samples came from the United States, Italy and Spain. The analysed material was cDNA or gDNA that came from T cells, B-cell-depleted T cells, or PBMCs.

CDR3 length equals 13 residues. The ends were cut back, 5 bases at V and 2 bases at J, with 10 bases in the middle. In germline, CDR1 is MDHEN, CDR2 SYDVKM. Per the original data handling: Counts of nucleated cells, estimated from reference gene primer amplification, were obtained. TCRdb's table, derived via immunoSEQ multiplex PCR, lists solely in-frame clones and lacks some. V, J and clone size were drawn from that table, and D and trimming were deduced from the DNA. The sample shows just over 150,000 clones, 80% of them seen only once. This chain links TRBV28 with TRBJ2-7, with no clear D. The receptor comes from a man aged 55 to 69 with acute or convalescent COVID-19. Material: peripheral blood. The CDR3 loop reads CASSPLGTYEQYF. As DNA, the CDR3 is TGTGCCAGCAGTCCTCTAGGTACCTACGAGCAGTACTTC.